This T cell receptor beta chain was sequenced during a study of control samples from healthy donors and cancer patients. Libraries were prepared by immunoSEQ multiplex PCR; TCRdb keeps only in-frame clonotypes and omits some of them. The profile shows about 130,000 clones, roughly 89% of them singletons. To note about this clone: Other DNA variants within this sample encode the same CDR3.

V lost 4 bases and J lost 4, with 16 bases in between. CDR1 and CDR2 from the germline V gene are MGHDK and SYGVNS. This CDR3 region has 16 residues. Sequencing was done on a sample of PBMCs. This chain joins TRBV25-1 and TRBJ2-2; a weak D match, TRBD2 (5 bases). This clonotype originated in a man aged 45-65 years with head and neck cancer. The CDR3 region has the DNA TGTGCCAGCAGTGGAGACTATTATTCCCGCACCGGGGAGCTGTTTTTT. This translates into CASSGDYYSRTGELFF.